This T cell receptor beta chain was captured by sequencing in a study of technical replicates of blood from several donors. The ends were cut back, 4 bases at V and 2 bases at J, with 8 bases in the middle. The germline CDR1 and CDR2 sequences are LGHNA and YNFKEQ. The CDR3 runs 14 residues. The protocol was immunoSEQ multiplex PCR, while the TCRdb copy is restricted to in-frame clones and leaves out a portion. Among about 81,000 clones listed, 95% were seen once. The origin of this receptor is a human donor in good health. The source material was T cells isolated from PBMCs. This chain uses TRBV4-2 with TRBJ1-4; maybe TRBD1 (5 bases). The CDR3 reads CASSLQATNEKLFF. The CDR3 region has the DNA TGTGCCAGCAGCCTACAGGCGACTAATGAAAAACTGTTTTTT.